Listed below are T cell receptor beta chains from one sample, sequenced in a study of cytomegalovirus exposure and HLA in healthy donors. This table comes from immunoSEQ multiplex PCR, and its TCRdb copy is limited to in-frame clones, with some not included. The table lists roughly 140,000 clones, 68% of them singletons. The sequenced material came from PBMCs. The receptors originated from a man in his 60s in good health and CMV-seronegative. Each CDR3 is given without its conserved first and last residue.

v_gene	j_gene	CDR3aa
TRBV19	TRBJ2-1	ASSTRGHEQF
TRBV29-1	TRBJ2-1	SVARQNEQF
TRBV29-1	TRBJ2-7	SVEGTGTNEQY
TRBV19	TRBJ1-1	ASSMGAGEGNTEAF
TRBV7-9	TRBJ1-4	ASSLLTGSANEKLF
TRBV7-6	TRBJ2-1	ASSLRAGREQF
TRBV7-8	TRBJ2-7	ASSKGTDSYEQY
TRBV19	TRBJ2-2	ASSTGRDTGELF
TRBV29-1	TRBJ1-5	SASGGGNQPQH
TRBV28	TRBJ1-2	ASSYTRGGNYGYT
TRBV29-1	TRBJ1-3	SVWLTGGPGNTIY
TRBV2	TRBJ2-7	ASSVGWAGPLYEQY
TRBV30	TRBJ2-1	AGTSGYNEQF
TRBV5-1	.	ASSTSGIPYEQY
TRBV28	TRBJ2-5	ASIRTRGETQY
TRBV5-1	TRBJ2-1	ASSILQGPGNEQF
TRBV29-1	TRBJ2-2	SVEMPGGSPGELF
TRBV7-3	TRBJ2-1	ASSLGTLANEQF
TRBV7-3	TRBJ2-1	ASSSLTSGSNEQF
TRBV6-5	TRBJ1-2	ASSYFGGQGAGYT
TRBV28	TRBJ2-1	ASMEPQPYNEQF
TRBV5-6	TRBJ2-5	ASSLEKSGRARKETQY
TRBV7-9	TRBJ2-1	ASSSSGTSGHNEQF
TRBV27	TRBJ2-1	ASMYWGPLKLDNEQF
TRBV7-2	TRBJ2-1	ASSPRTLAGSYNEQF
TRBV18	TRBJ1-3	ASSRGQGSGNTIY
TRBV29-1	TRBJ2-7	SAGAGSYEQY
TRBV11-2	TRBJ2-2	ASSFGTANTGELF
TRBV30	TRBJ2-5	AWSVEGTSATQY
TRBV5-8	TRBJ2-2	ASSLGAGGPNTGELF
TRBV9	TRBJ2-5	ASSVGGDRQETQY
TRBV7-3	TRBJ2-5	ASSKTGSQETQY
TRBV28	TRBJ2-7	ASTLDRESYEQY
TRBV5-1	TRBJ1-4	ASSLIPREKYATNEKLF
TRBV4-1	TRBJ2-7	ASSPQTGVTYEQY
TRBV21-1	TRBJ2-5	ASSKVPRGRRGSQY
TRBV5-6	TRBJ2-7	ASSQEYEQY
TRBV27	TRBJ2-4	ASSLRDRGLGIQY
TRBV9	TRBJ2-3	ASSVDSGTYDTQY
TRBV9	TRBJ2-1	ASSPHGGRAPAKEQF
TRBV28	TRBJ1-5	ASSFEKPQH
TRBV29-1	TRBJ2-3	SVLAGEGDTQY
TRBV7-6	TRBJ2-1	ASSSVLAGGTIEPDGQF
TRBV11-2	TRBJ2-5	ASSLVNPGGETQY
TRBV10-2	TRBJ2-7	ASSESSGDVNEQY
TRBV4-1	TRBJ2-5	ASSREGGQGGDETQY
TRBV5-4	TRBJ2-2	ASSFKREVVTGELF
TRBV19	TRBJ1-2	ASSIDFRGGDYGYT
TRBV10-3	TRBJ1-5	AISGEGPGGPQH
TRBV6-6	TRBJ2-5	ASILAGGSQETQY
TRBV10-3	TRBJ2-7	AISESRGQGTYEQY
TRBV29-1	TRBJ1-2	SVEDAIQGHYGYT
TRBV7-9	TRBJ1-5	SSSHFRGRGNQPQH
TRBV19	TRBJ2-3	ASSIAQREADTQY
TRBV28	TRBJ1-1	ASSLFAGTGLGTEAF
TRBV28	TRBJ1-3	ASSPGGAGNTIY
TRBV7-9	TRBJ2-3	ASSKTSGRAKGDTQY